This T cell receptor beta chain was captured by sequencing in a study of post-analysis software for immune sequencing data (dated by TCRdb to the mid-2010s). At the level of the whole study: Relapsing-remitting, secondary progressive and progressive-relapsing multiple sclerosis were recorded as disease courses, and subtype annotation was lacking for some patients. The patient repertoires were set against under 12 previously published healthy control repertoires from donors whose ages ranged from roughly 6 to 25 years. A subset of samples was prepared in parallel using single-end sample barcoding, then pooled and co-amplified after Illumina adapter ligation. Summary of the overall study and its limitations: The control group was slightly older than the multiple sclerosis patient group. Patients showed significantly higher frequencies than controls for roughly five TRBV segments, among them TRBV5-6, TRBV5-1 and TRBV20-1. Direct clustering with F measure showed strong co-clustering of samples prepared in the same batch, prompting a batch-effect correction. Compared with controls, multiple sclerosis patients had significantly lower normalized Chao1 diversity, a finding suggesting substantial peripheral T-cell clonal expansion.

This clonotype was counted many times. This clone's antigen is unknown. Base qualities are not provided; no much larger clone lies one nucleotide away. To demonstrate the VDJtools post-analysis software, the study profiled TCR beta repertoires from the peripheral blood of about a dozen young patients with multiple sclerosis. Multiple sclerosis patients were children and adolescents aged roughly 6 to 16 years. The library relied on PCR. Instrument on record: Illumina HiSeq 2500. To reduce PCR and sequencing biases, unique molecular identifiers were built into the TCR beta cDNA libraries. About 0.5 million cDNA molecules were obtained for every 1 to 10 million input T cells, so each molecule roughly corresponded to one T cell. Patient libraries were prepared and sequenced with the same protocol used for the earlier healthy control dataset. Samples belonging to the same batch were prepared together, multiplexed and sequenced on a shared HiSeq lane. Per the original workflow: Raw barcoded reads were processed with MIGEC, and single-read molecular identifier groups were discarded before consensus assembly and CDR3 extraction. Clonotype tables were post-analysed with VDJtools, and diversity was normalized by down-sampling all datasets to the smallest sample size. Repertoire overlap clustering matched CDR3 amino acid but not nucleotide sequences to correct batch-related cross-sample contamination. In TCRdb, the public reads were trimmed at Q25 with fastp and aligned with MiXCR, with productive beta chains retained. A single entry per CDR3 protein holds the most common genes and DNA from its merged rows. In this record, the V and J calls reflect TCRdb's handling and not the investigators' own analysis. The sample profile shows some 260,000 distinct CDR3 sequences; around 34% of them were found once. The ten largest make up less than 6% of the sample.

For CDR1 and CDR2, the germline V gene lists SGHTA and FQGNSA. The germline V and J ends show losses of 1 base and 4 bases respectively, and no gene match explains 5 bases of the junction. The CDR3 covers 15 residues, taking in both the cysteine and the phenylalanine. The retained sequence is limited to the CDR3, 45 bases, with the frame set at the first base. This clonotype was obtained from a girl aged 5-17 years with multiple sclerosis. This sequence uses TRBV7-2 and TRBJ2-5; 8 junctional bases match TRBD1. The sample consisted of blood. CDR3 sequence: CASSLDPGGGETQYF. The nucleotide sequence reads TGTGCCAGCAGCTTAGATCCAGGGGGCGGAGAGACCCAGTACTTC.